This TCR beta chain was profiled in a study of cytomegalovirus exposure and HLA in healthy donors. Study-level information: Both the approximately 130 validation repertoires and the roughly 700 first-cohort repertoires used the same platform, as reported by a later analysis.

Worth noting for this clone: What it binds is unknown.

Assay: immunoSEQ multiplex PCR; the TCRdb copy retains only in-frame clones and omits some. The sample has about 260,000 clones, 80% to 95% seen once; the top ten hold just over 3%. Germline CDR1 and CDR2: LNHNV and YYDKDF (reference sequence). V lost 3 bases and J lost 7, with 22 bases in between. There are 16 residues in the CDR3. Study outcomes and limitations: The study designated 160 or so TCR beta chains cytomegalovirus-associated. Under in vitro conditions, a few CMV-associated chains were confirmed as specific for CMV antigens.

The origin of this receptor is a woman in her 30s in good health and CMV-seronegative. This chain links TRBV15 with TRBJ2-7, with D possibly being TRBD1 (7 bases). Sequenced material: PBMCs. The CDR3 loop reads CATSRGRGTAISEQYF. The DNA for the CDR3 is TGTGCCACCAGCAGGGGGCGCGGGACAGCAATTTCGGAGCAGTACTTC.